This TCR beta chain was captured by sequencing in a study of beta chain features in type 1 diabetes. Broader study findings: TCRB CDR3 length was moderately but significantly reduced in all four CD4+ subsets of Type 1 diabetes patients.

Trimming cost V 5 bases and J 2 bases; bases outside gene matches: 6. CDR3 length: 15 residues. The V gene's germline CDR1 is SGHTA and CDR2 FQGNSA. This clone came up a few times. What it recognizes is unknown. The investigators reverse transcribed all of the isolated RNA, so they sequenced expressed TCRB transcripts. Using immunoSEQ multiplex PCR, the repertoire was profiled, and TCRdb retains in-frame clones only, with some absent. The sample has 640,000 or so clones; under 15% are singletons. This TCR was sampled from a man between 18 and 35 years old with type 1 diabetes. The genes are TRBV7-2 and TRBJ2-1; TRBD1 agrees at 7 bases. The sample consisted of naive CD4+ T cells from blood. CDR3 region: CASSVSGTAYNEQFF. The CDR3 DNA sequence: TGTGCCAGCAGCGTTTCCGGGACAGCCTACAATGAGCAGTTCTTC.